This T cell receptor beta chain stems from a study of blood T cell repertoires in COVID-19. Overall study: From the United States, Italy and Spain came samples of acute and convalescent COVID-19. Nucleic acid was either cDNA or gDNA, and it came from T cells, B-cell-depleted T cells, or PBMCs.

Germline V gene data show CDR1 as MNHEY and CDR2 as SMNVEV (reference sequence). The ends were cut back, 0 bases at V and 5 bases at J, with 10 bases in the middle. This CDR3 has 14 amino acids. TCRdb keeps only in-frame clones here, not all; method: immunoSEQ multiplex PCR. The table shows a few hundred thousand clones, with around nine tenths occurring only once. J is TRBJ2-5 and V is TRBV27, with D possibly TRBD2 on 7 matching bases. This receptor was taken from a woman aged 18-35 years who had been exposed to COVID-19. Specimen: PBMCs or T cells enriched from blood (not recorded which). For the CDR3, the DNA is TGTGCCAGCAGTTTATCGGGGGGGGCGGAGACCCAGTACTTC. Its translation: CASSLSGGAETQYF.